Below are 29 T cell receptor beta chains sequenced from a single sample in a study of blood T cell repertoires in COVID-19. Profiling relied on immunoSEQ multiplex PCR, and the TCRdb table lists in-frame clones only, not all of them. The table lists some 190,000 clones, about 88% of them singletons. Material for sequencing was peripheral blood. The source of these receptors is a human donor in a cohort sampled during active COVID-19.

The chain uses TRBV13 and TRBJ1-1; 7 positions agree with TRBD1. Germline V gene sequence: CDR1 PRHDT, CDR2 FYEKMQ (reference sequence). Trimming cost V 5 bases and J 6 bases; bases outside gene matches: 9. CDR3 length equals 14 residues. The DNA for the CDR3 is TGTGCCAGCAGCCCCGGGAGGGGGCTTTCTGAAGCTTTCTTT. This sequence encodes CASSPGRGLSEAFF. The entire variable domain, with the rest obtained from reference TRBV13 and TRBJ1-1, is as follows: AAGVIQSPRHLIKEKRETATLKCYPIPRHDTVYWYQQGPGQDPQFLISFYEKMQSDKGSIPDRFSAQQFSDYHSELNMSSLELGDSALYFCASSPGRGLSEAFFGQGTRLTVV.

The V call is TRBV5-1, the J call TRBJ2-7, with 8 bases identical to TRBD1. This CDR3 region has 15 residues. The J segment lost 7 bases and the V segment lost 2 bases, leaving 11 bases of the junction unmatched. CDR1 and CDR2 from the germline V gene are SGHRS and YFSETQ. Here the CDR3 reads CASSFRGPAPGEQYF. CDR3 DNA: TGCGCCAGCAGCTTCAGGGGGCCGGCCCCAGGGGAGCAGTACTTC.

This clone was counted many times. V is TRBV28 and J is TRBJ2-7, with 8 bases lining up with TRBD2. Per germline, CDR1 MDHEN and CDR2 SYDVKM. The CDR3 is 13 amino acids. V dropped 8 bases and J dropped 7; count of bases not matched to a gene: 10. CDR3 sequence reads: CASCPSGSGEQYF. The CDR3 nucleotides read TGTGCCAGCTGTCCAAGCGGGAGCGGGGAGCAGTACTTC.

The chain carries TRBV7-8 and TRBJ2-5; 11 nucleotides match TRBD2. The J segment lost 2 bases and the V segment lost 5 bases, leaving 10 bases of the junction unmatched. The CDR3 is made up of 17 amino acids. The V gene's germline CDR1 is SGHVS and CDR2 FQNEAQ. CDR3 in DNA: TGTGCCAGCAGCCCCGAGACTAGCGGGGAGATACAAGAGACCCAGTACTTC. Amino acids: CASSPETSGEIQETQYF.

This chain connects TRBV5-1 to TRBJ1-1; D is perhaps TRBD1 (6 bases). The V gene lost 0 bases and the J gene lost 1 base, with 10 bases spanning the gap. Germline V gene data show CDR1 as SGHRS and CDR2 as YFSETQ. There are 15 residues in the CDR3. CDR3 coding DNA: TGCGCCAGCAGCTTGGCGGGACAAAAGAACACTGAAGCTTTCTTT. Translating it yields CASSLAGQKNTEAFF.

This chain links TRBV7-2 with TRBJ2-1; 12 positions match TRBD2. The CDR3 consists of 15 residues. Germline loops: CDR1 SGHTA, CDR2 FQGNSA. J gave up 9 bases and V 3 bases, and 6 bases lay outside the gene matches. CDR3: CASSFELAGGREQFF. The CDR3 DNA sequence: TGTGCCAGCAGCTTTGAGCTAGCGGGGGGGCGTGAGCAGTTCTTC.

The V and J genes are TRBV21-1 and TRBJ1-2; the table assigns TRBD1, which was not confirmed against the DNA. TRBV21-1 is termed a pseudogene. The CDR3 is made up of 18 amino acids. The CDR3 coding sequence is TGTGCCAGCAGCAGGAAGGACAGGGTGATTCGTAGTAACTATGGCTACACCTTC. It yields the protein CASSRKDRVIRSNYGYTF.

As DNA, the CDR3 is TGTGCCAGCAGGGGACAGGCGAACACTGAAGCTTTCTTT. Translated, it gives CASRGQANTEAFF. V gene TRBV28 combines with J gene TRBJ1-1; 8 nucleotides match TRBD1. V was pared by 6 bases and J by 1 base, with 1 base of the junction left unmatched. The CDR3 covers 13 residues. CDR1 is MDHEN, CDR2 SYDVKM, per germline.

The J gene is TRBJ1-3, the V gene TRBV15, with 9 nucleotides matching TRBD1. The CDR3 is 15 amino acids. Germline V gives CDR1 LNHNV, CDR2 YYDKDF (reference sequence). With 3 bases clipped from V and 2 bases from J, the junction kept 2 bases outside the gene matches. Written as DNA, the CDR3 is TGTGCCACCAGCAGGAGGACAGGGGCTGGAAACACCATATATTTT. Its protein is CATSRRTGAGNTIYF. Looking up the rest from reference TRBV15 and TRBJ1-3 gives the full variable domain: DAMVIQNPRYQVTQFGKPVTLSCSQTLNHNVMYWYQQKSSQAPKLLFHYYDKDFNNEADTPDNFQSRRPNTSFCFLDIRSPGLGDTAMYLCATSRRTGAGNTIYFGEGSWLTVV.

The CDR3 nucleotides are TGTGCCAGCAGCTGGCGGACAGGGGGCACAGATACGCAGTATTTT. It encodes CASSWRTGGTDTQYF. The chain has TRBV5-6 and TRBJ2-3; 9 bases agree with TRBD1. The CDR3 has 15 residues. V trimming: 3 bases; J trimming: 1 base; junction bases outside the gene matches: 3. The germline V gene encodes CDR1 SGHDT and CDR2 YYEEEE. The full variable domain, completed using reference TRBV5-6 and TRBJ2-3, is DAGVTQSPTHLIKTRGQQVTLRCSPKSGHDTVSWYQQALGQGPQFIFQYYEEEERQRGNFPDRFSGHQFPNYSSELNVNALLLGDSALYLCASSWRTGGTDTQYFGPGTRLTVL.

This clone was observed a handful of times. CDR3 amino acids: CASSPQGEGGTEAFF. CDR3 in DNA: TGTGCCAGCAGCCCCCAGGGGGAAGGGGGGACTGAAGCTTTCTTT. This sequence joins TRBV13 and TRBJ1-1; the match to TRBD1 covers 7 bases. The trim removed 5 bases at V and 5 bases at J, leaving 11 bases unmatched. In germline, CDR1 is PRHDT, CDR2 FYEKMQ (reference sequence). The CDR3 runs to 15 residues.

This clone came up a few times. The J gene is TRBJ2-3, the V gene TRBV20-1; no clear D gene. The CDR3 contains 13 residues. CDR1 is DFQATT, CDR2 SNEGSKA, per germline (reference sequence). V lost 3 bases to trimming and J lost 3 bases, with 10 bases between them. The CDR3 DNA reads TGCAGTGCTAGTCTAGTAGTGACAGATACGCAGTATTTT. Protein product: CSASLVVTDTQYF.

The chain carries TRBV27 and TRBJ2-7; TRBD2 agrees at 9 bases. This CDR3 is 15 amino acids long. With V trimmed by 4 bases and J by 2 bases, 6 bases remained unmatched. Germline lookup yields CDR1 MNHEY and CDR2 SMNVEV (reference sequence). The DNA of the CDR3 is TGTGCCAGCAGTTCCCCAGAGCGGGGGGCCTACGAGCAGTACTTC. This codes for CASSSPERGAYEQYF.

The genes are TRBV4-1 and TRBJ2-1; D not resolved. V was trimmed by 0 bases and J by 1 base, leaving 7 bases between them. Germline assignment: CDR1 MGHRA and CDR2 YSYEKL. This CDR3 comprises 15 residues. The chain's CDR3 is CASSQDGQSYNEQFF. In nucleotides, the CDR3 is TGCGCCAGCAGCCAAGATGGGCAGTCCTACAATGAGCAGTTCTTC.

This sequence joins TRBV2 and TRBJ2-7; TRBD2 matches 13 bases. Germline V gene data show CDR1 as SNHLY and CDR2 as FYNNEI. Trimming at V came to 9 bases and at J to 1 base, leaving 3 bases not matched to a gene. This CDR3 contains 14 residues. This CDR3 is CASRTSGSSYEQYF. The DNA for the CDR3 is TGTGCCAGTAGGACTAGCGGGAGTTCCTACGAGCAGTACTTC.

Here the CDR3 reads CASSSQPTPGEQYF. Written as DNA, the CDR3 is TGCGCCAGCAGCTCACAGCCCACACCGGGGGAGCAGTACTTC. V and J are TRBV5-1 and TRBJ2-7; TRBD2 is a possible D gene (5 bases). This CDR3 comprises 14 residues. V shed 3 bases and J shed 7 bases, with 17 bases lying between them. Germline-derived CDR1 and CDR2 are SGHRS and YFSETQ.

V and J are TRBV2 and TRBJ2-5; D is uncertain. This CDR3 region has 11 residues. Per germline, CDR1 SNHLY and CDR2 FYNNEI. Trimming took off 7 bases at V and 5 bases at J, with 8 bases between the two ends. CDR3 in amino acids: CASKAEETQYF. The CDR3 DNA is TGTGCCAGCAAAGCCGAGGAGACCCAGTACTTC.

V is TRBV25-1 and J is TRBJ2-1, with 9 bases aligning to TRBD2. The V and J ends lost 5 bases and 6 bases, in that order; junction bases with no gene match: 8. Per germline, CDR1 MGHDK and CDR2 SYGVNS. This CDR3 has 15 residues. The CDR3 reads CASSPSGILSNEQFF. The CDR3 DNA reads as TGTGCCAGCAGTCCTAGCGGGATTCTATCCAATGAGCAGTTCTTC.

This sequence joins TRBV5-1 and TRBJ2-2; TRBD1 matches at 8 bases. From germline, CDR1 is SGHRS and CDR2 YFSETQ. V was pared by 1 base and J by 6 bases, with 5 bases of the junction left unmatched. The CDR3 covers 15 residues. This CDR3 reads CASSLQGAGAGELFF. Written as DNA, the CDR3 is TGCGCCAGCAGCTTGCAGGGGGCGGGCGCCGGGGAGCTGTTTTTT.

This clone was observed once. V gene TRBV5-1 combines with J gene TRBJ2-2; 8 bases align to TRBD2. Per the germline V gene, CDR1 is SGHRS and CDR2 is YFSETQ. Trimming removed 4 bases from V and 1 base from J; junction bases left unmatched: 9. The CDR3 has 17 amino acids. The CDR3 bases are TGCGCCAGCAGCACTAGCGGCAGGCGGGTGAACACCGGGGAGCTGTTTTTT. The encoded protein is CASSTSGRRVNTGELFF.

The V gene is TRBV15, the J gene TRBJ1-5, with D possibly TRBD1 on 5 matching bases. Germline assignment: CDR1 LNHNV and CDR2 YYDKDF (reference sequence). CDR3 length: 14 amino acids. Between the trimmed V and J ends, which lost 1 base and 4 bases, there was a span of 8 bases. CDR3 residues: CATSRGTYNQPQHF. The CDR3 DNA reads TGTGCCACCAGCAGAGGGACATATAATCAGCCCCAGCATTTT.

The CDR3 sequence: CASSLELLNTEAFF. The CDR3 DNA reads TGTGCCAGCAGCTTAGAATTATTGAACACTGAAGCTTTCTTT. J is TRBJ1-1 and V is TRBV7-9; D gene uncertain. Germline V CDR1 and CDR2: SEHNR, FQNEAQ (reference sequence). This CDR3 contains 14 residues. The V gene lost 1 base and the J gene lost 0 bases, with 6 bases spanning the gap.

The gene calls are TRBV7-9 and TRBJ2-1; D is perhaps TRBD1 (6 bases). With 5 bases removed from V and 4 bases from J, the gap between germline ends came to 12 bases. The CDR3 is made up of 14 amino acids. Germline CDR1 SEHNR, CDR2 FQNEAQ (reference sequence). This CDR3 reads CASSRETGYNEQFF. In DNA, the CDR3 is TGTGCCAGCAGCAGAGAGACAGGATACAATGAGCAGTTCTTC. Full variable domain (rest looked up from reference TRBV7-9 and TRBJ2-1): DTGVSQNPRHKITKRGQNVTFRCDPISEHNRLYWYRQTLGQGPEFLTYFQNEAQLEKSRLLSDRFSAERPKGSFSTLEIQRTEQGDSAMYLCASSRETGYNEQFFGPGTRLTVL.

This chain joins TRBV10-3 and TRBJ1-4, with D maybe TRBD1 (6 bases). With 4 bases removed from V and 0 bases from J, the gap between germline ends came to 6 bases. CDR3 length: 14 residues. Germline V gene lookup returns CDR1 ENHRY and CDR2 SYGVKD. Here the CDR3 reads CAISGQATNEKLFF. CDR3 nucleotides: TGTGCCATCAGTGGACAGGCAACTAATGAAAAACTGTTTTTT.

This chain joins TRBV10-1 and TRBJ2-1, with 10 bases fitting TRBD2. Trimming removed 3 bases from V and 5 bases from J; junction bases left unmatched: 4. This CDR3 has 15 residues. CDR1 is WNHNN, CDR2 SYGVQD, per germline (reference sequence). CDR3 in DNA: TGCGCCAGCAGTGAATCTAGCGGGGGTCACAATGAGCAGTTCTTC. Its translation: CASSESSGGHNEQFF.

This clone was detected a few times. The J gene is TRBJ2-7, the V gene TRBV3-1 (or the pseudogene TRBV3-2); 12 bases line up with TRBD2. J lost 7 bases, V lost 1 base, and 5 bases had no gene match. Germline V CDR1 and CDR2: LGHDT, YNNKEL (reference sequence). This CDR3 comprises 15 residues. The CDR3 loop reads CASSQASGGAWEQYF. The CDR3 bases are TGTGCCAGCAGCCAAGCTAGCGGGGGGGCCTGGGAGCAGTACTTC.

The CDR3 coding sequence is TGTGCCAGCAGCTTCGGGACAGGGGGAACCTACGAGCAGTACTTC. This codes for CASSFGTGGTYEQYF. This chain uses TRBV11-1 with TRBJ2-7; 11 nucleotides match TRBD1. Germline trimming cut 3 bases from V and 2 bases from J; bases unmatched to any gene: 3. Looked up from germline, CDR1 is SGHAT and CDR2 is FQDESV (reference sequence). The CDR3 consists of 15 residues. Full variable domain (missing parts from reference TRBV11-1 and TRBJ2-7): EAEVAQSPRYKITEKSQAVAFWCDPISGHATLYWYRQILGQGPELLVQFQDESVVDDSQLPKDRFSAERLKGVDSTLKIQPAELGDSAMYLCASSFGTGGTYEQYFGPGTRLTVT.

V and J are TRBV11-2 and TRBJ2-3; 12 bases fit TRBD2. Germline trimming cut 1 base from V and 4 bases from J; bases unmatched to any gene: 6. Looked up from germline, CDR1 is SGHAT and CDR2 is FQNNGV. The CDR3 spans 17 residues. CDR3 sequence reads: CASSLAGLAGRADTQYF. CDR3 in DNA: TGTGCCAGCAGCTTAGCCGGACTAGCGGGAAGGGCAGATACGCAGTATTTT.

The rearrangement uses TRBV24-1 and TRBJ2-7; 7 bases are a match to TRBD1. The CDR3 loop spans 13 amino acids. Trimming removed 9 bases from V and 6 bases from J; junction bases left unmatched: 10. CDR1 is KGHDR, CDR2 SFDVKD, per germline. DNA of the CDR3: TGTGCCACCTCCCCCGGGACAGCTTTCGAGCAGTACTTC. Its translation is CATSPGTAFEQYF.